The clone carrying this T cell receptor beta chain was seen once. Its antigen is as yet unknown. The table came from immunoSEQ multiplex PCR; TCRdb's copy has only in-frame clones and leaves some out. The sample holds about 33,000 clones, around 80% seen once. The V gene's germline CDR1 is SNHLY and CDR2 FYNNEI. This CDR3 is built from 13 residues. V lost 7 bases and J lost 2, with 8 bases in between. Tumor samples were obtained before definitive surgery or chemotherapy. The sample belongs to a study of high-grade serous ovarian cancer treatment subgroups. General study results and limits: Same-patient tumor repertoires overlapped at roughly 0.095 to 0.8; different patients barely overlapped. Repertoire analysis covered CDR3 alone, not CDR1 or CDR2.

V and J are TRBV2 and TRBJ2-2, with D unresolved. The sequencing sample was made of tumor tissue. The sequence was collected from a human donor with high-grade serous ovarian cancer. The CDR3 sequence is CASTRGNTGELFF. The CDR3 DNA is TGTGCCAGCACGCGCGGAAACACCGGGGAGCTGTTTTTT. Filled out from reference TRBV2 and TRBJ2-2, the complete variable domain reads EPEVTQTPSHQVTQMGQEVILRCVPISNHLYFYWYRQILGQKVEFLVSFYNNEISEKSEIFDDQFSVERPDGSNFTLKIRSTKLEDSAMYFCASTRGNTGELFFGEGSRLTVL.